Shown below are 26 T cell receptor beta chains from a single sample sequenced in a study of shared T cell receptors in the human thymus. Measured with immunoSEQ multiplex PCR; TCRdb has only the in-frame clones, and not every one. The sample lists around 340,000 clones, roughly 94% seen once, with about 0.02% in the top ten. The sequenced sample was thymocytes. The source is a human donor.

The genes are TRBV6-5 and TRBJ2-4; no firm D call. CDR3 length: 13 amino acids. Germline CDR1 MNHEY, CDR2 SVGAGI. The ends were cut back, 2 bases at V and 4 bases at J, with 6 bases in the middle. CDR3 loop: CASSYNGKNIQYF. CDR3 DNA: TGTGCCAGCAGTTACAATGGTAAAAACATTCAGTACTTC.

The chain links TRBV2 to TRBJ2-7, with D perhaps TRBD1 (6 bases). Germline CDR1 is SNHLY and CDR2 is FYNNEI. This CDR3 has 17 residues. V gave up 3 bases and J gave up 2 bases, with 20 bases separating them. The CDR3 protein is CASSDLMARQDAYEQYF. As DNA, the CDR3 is TGTGCCAGCAGTGATTTAATGGCTCGACAGGACGCCTACGAGCAGTACTTC.

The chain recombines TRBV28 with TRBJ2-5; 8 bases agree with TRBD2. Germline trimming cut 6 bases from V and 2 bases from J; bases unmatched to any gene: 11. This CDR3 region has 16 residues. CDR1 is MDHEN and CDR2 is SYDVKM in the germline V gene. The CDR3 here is CASSPRTSSIQETQYF. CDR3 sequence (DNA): TGTGCCAGCAGCCCCAGGACTAGCAGCATACAAGAGACCCAGTACTTC.

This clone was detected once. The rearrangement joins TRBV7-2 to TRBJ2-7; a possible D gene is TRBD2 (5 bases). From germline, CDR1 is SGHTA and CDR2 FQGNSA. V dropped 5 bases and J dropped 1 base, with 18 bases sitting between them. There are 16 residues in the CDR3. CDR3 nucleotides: TGTGCCAGCAGCCCATCTCGGAGGACGGGTTCCTACGAGCAGTACTTC. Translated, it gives CASSPSRRTGSYEQYF.

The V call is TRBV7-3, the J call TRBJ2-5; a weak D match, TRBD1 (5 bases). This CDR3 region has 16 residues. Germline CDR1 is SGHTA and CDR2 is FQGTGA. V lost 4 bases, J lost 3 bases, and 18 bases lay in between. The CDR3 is CASSSREERGEETQYF. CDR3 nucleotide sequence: TGTGCCAGCAGCTCCCGTGAGGAAAGGGGTGAAGAGACCCAGTACTTC.

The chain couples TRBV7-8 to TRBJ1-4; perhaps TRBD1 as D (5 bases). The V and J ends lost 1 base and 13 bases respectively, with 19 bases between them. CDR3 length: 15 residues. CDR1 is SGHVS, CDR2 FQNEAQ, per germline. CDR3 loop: CASSLEADGRGALFF. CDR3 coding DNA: TGTGCCAGCAGCTTAGAGGCGGACGGACGTGGGGCACTGTTTTTT. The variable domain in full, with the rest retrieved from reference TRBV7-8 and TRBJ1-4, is GAGVSQSPRYKVAKRGQDVALRCDPISGHVSLFWYQQALGQGPEFLTYFQNEAQLDKSGLPSDRFFAERPEGSVSTLKIQRTQQEDSAVYLCASSLEADGRGALFFGSGTQLSVL.

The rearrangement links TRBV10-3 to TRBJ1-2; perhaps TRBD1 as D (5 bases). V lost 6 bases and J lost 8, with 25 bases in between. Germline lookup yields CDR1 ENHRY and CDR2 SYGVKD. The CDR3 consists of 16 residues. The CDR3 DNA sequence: TGTGCCATCAGCCAGGGCCCGGCCGGGATGGCAGGAGGCTACACCTTC. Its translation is CAISQGPAGMAGGYTF.

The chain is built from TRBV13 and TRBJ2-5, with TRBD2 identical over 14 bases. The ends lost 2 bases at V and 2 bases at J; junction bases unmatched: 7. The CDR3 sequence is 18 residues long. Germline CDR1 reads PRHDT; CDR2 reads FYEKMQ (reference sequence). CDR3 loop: CASSLIGLAGGTQETQYF. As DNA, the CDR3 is TGTGCCAGCAGCTTAATAGGACTAGCGGGAGGTACTCAAGAGACCCAGTACTTC.

Written as DNA, the CDR3 is TGTGCCAGCAGTCCAAACGACAGCCACGAGCAGTACTTC. This translates into CASSPNDSHEQYF. The rearrangement links TRBV28 to TRBJ2-7, with a possible D match to TRBD1 (5 bases). V was clipped by 5 bases and J by 5 bases, with 13 bases between them. The germline V gene has CDR1 MDHEN and CDR2 SYDVKM. The CDR3 contains 13 residues. Looking up the rest from reference TRBV28 and TRBJ2-7 gives the full variable domain: DVKVTQSSRYLVKRTGEKVFLECVQDMDHENMFWYRQDPGLGLRLIYFSYDVKMKEKGDIPEGYSVSREKKERFSLILESASTNQTSMYLCASSPNDSHEQYFGPGTRLTVT.

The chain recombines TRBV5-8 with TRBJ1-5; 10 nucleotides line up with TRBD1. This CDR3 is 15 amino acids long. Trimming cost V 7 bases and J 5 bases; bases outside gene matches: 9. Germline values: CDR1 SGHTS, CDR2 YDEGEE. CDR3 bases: TGTGCCAGCGCGGGGGCGACAGGGGGCTATCAGCCCCAGCATTTT. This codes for CASAGATGGYQPQHF.

The DNA for the CDR3 is TGTGCCAGCAGTTCCTTTTGGGGGAGTGGAGAAAATGAGCAGTTCTTC. Translated: CASSSFWGSGENEQFF. This chain connects TRBV27 to TRBJ2-1, with D perhaps being TRBD1 or TRBD2 (5 bases each). V dropped 4 bases and J dropped 7 bases, with 20 bases sitting between them. Germline-derived CDR1 and CDR2 are MNHEY and SMNVEV (reference sequence). The CDR3 has 16 residues.

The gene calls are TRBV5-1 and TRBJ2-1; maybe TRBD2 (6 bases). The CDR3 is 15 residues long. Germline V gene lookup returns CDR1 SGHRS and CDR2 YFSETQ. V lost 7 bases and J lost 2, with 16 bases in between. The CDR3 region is CASFFDGSTYNEQFF. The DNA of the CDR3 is TGCGCCAGCTTCTTTGACGGGAGTACCTACAATGAGCAGTTCTTC.

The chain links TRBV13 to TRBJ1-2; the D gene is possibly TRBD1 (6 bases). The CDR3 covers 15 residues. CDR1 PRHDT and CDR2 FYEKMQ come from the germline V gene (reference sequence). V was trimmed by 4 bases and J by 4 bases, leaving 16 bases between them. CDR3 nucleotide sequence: TGTGCCAGCAGCTATGGGGGGGCCCTTGGCTATGGCTACACCTTC. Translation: CASSYGGALGYGYTF.

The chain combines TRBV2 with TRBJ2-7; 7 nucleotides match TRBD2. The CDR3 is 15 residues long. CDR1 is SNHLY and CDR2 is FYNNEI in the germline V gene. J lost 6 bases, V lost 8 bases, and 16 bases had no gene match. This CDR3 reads CASGGEVAEGSEQYF. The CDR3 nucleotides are TGTGCCAGCGGGGGGGAGGTAGCGGAGGGGTCCGAGCAGTACTTC.

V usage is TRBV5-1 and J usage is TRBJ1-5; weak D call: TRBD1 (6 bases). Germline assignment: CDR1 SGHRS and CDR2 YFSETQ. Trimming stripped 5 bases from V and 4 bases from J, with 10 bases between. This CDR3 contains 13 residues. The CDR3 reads CASSRGGNQPQHF. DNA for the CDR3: TGCGCCAGCAGTAGGGGGGGTAATCAGCCCCAGCATTTT.

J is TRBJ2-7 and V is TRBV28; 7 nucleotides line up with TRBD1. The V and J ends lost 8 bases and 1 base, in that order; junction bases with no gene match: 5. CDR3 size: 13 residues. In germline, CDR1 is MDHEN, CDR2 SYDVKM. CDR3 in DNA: TGTGCCAGCGTAAGGGGGCGATCCTACGAGCAGTACTTC. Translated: CASVRGRSYEQYF.

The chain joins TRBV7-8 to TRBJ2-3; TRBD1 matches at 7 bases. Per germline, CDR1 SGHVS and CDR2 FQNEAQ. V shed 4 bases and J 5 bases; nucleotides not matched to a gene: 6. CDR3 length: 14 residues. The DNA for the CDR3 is TGTGCCAGCAGCTCGACAGGGAGCCAAGATACGCAGTATTTT. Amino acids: CASSSTGSQDTQYF.

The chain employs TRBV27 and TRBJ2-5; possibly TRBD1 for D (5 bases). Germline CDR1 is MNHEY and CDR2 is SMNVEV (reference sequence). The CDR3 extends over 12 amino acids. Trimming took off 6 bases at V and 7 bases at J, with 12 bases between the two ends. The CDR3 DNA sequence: TGTGCCAGCAGCCCCCAGGGTTTGACCCAGTACTTC. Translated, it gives CASSPQGLTQYF.

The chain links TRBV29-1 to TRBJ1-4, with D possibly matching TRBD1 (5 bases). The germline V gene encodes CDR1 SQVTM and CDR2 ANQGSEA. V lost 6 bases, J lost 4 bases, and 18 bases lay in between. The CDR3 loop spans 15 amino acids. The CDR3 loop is CSVVVDGAYNEKLFF. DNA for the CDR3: TGCAGCGTCGTCGTAGACGGGGCGTATAATGAAAAACTGTTTTTT.

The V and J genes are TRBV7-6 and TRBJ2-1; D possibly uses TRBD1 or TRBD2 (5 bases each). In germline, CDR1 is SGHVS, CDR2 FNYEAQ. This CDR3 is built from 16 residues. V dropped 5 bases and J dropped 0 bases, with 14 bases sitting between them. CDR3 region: CASSVPGPSSYNEQFF. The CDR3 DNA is TGTGCCAGCAGCGTGCCGGGACCTAGCTCCTACAATGAGCAGTTCTTC.

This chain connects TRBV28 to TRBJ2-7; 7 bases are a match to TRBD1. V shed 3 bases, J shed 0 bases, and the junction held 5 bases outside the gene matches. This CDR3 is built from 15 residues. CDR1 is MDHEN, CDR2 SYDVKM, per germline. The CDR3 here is CASSLADRNSYEQYF. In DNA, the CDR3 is TGTGCCAGCAGTTTGGCGGACAGGAACTCCTACGAGCAGTACTTC.

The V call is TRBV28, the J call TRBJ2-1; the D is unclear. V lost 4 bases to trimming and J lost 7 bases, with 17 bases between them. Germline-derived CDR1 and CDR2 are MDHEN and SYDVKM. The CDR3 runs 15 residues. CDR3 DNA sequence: TGTGCCAGCAGTTCGCCTAAAGAGTCAGTAAATGAGCAGTTCTTC. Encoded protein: CASSSPKESVNEQFF.

The CDR3 DNA follows: TGTGCCAGCAGTTCAAGGACCACCGGCTTTTCCTACGAGCAGTACTTC. Protein product: CASSSRTTGFSYEQYF. The rearrangement joins TRBV28 to TRBJ2-7, with D unresolved. Germline V gives CDR1 MDHEN, CDR2 SYDVKM. The CDR3 is made up of 16 amino acids. Between the trimmed V and J ends, which lost 4 bases and 1 base, there was a span of 17 bases.

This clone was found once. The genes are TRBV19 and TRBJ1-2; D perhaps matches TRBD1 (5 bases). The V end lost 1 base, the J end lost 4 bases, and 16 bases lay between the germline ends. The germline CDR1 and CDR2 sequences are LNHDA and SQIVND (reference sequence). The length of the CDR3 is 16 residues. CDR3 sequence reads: CASSIVSSPGFYGYTF. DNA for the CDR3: TGTGCCAGTAGTATAGTGTCCAGTCCAGGGTTCTATGGCTACACCTTC.

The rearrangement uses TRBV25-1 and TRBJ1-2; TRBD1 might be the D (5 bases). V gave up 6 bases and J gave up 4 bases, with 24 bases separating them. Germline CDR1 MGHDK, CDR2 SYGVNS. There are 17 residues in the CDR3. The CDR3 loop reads CASRGPSGRKSGYGYTF. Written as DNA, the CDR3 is TGTGCCAGCAGGGGGCCCTCGGGACGGAAGAGCGGCTATGGCTACACCTTC.

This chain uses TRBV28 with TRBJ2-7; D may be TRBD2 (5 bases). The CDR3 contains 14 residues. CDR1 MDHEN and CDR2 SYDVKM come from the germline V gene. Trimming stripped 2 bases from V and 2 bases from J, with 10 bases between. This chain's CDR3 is CASSLVGNTYEQYF. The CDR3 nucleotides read TGTGCCAGCAGTTTAGTCGGGAATACCTACGAGCAGTACTTC.